This passage covers 30 T cell receptor beta chains from one sample sequenced in a study of OX40 agonist ivuxolimab in advanced cancers. Library preparation was by the immunoSEQ multiplex PCR assay. As stored in TCRdb, this immuneACCESS dataset retains in-frame rearrangements with V and J assigned. A fraction of the clones does not appear; measured against another copy, unresolved V genes explain less than half of the discrepancy, and the remainder lacks a known reason. The table for this sample lists tens of thousands of clones; approximately 90% of them were counted only once. About 6.5% of the sample is held by the ten biggest clonotypes. Sequenced material: CD4+ or CD8+ T cells sorted from blood, taken in a trial of the OX40 agonist ivuxolimab. The receptor source for this set is an adult with an advanced solid tumor such as melanoma, head and neck, liver or kidney cancer.

V usage is TRBV19 and J usage is TRBJ2-3; 7 bases are shared with TRBD1. Unmatched junction bases numbered 2, after V lost 1 base and J lost 4 bases. The CDR3 contains 14 residues. Looked up from germline, CDR1 is LNHDA and CDR2 is SQIVND (reference sequence). CDR3 residues: CASSIARGSDTQYF. CDR3 in DNA: TGTGCCAGTAGTATAGCCAGGGGGTCAGATACGCAGTATTTT.

The chain couples TRBV7-5 to TRBJ1-2. TRBV7-5 is termed a pseudogene. The CDR3 has 14 residues. The DNA for the CDR3 is TGTGTCAGAAGCGTCCGACTGATACGAAATGGCTACACCTTC. Protein: CVRSVRLIRNGYTF.

The V call is TRBV4-1, the J call TRBJ1-1; weak D call: TRBD1 (5 bases). Trimming removed 2 bases from V and 6 bases from J, with 13 bases in between. The CDR3 is 14 residues long. Germline V gene lookup returns CDR1 MGHRA and CDR2 YSYEKL. Written as DNA, the CDR3 is TGCGCCAGCAGCCAAAACCCAGGGTTATCTGAAGCTTTCTTT. Protein sequence: CASSQNPGLSEAFF.

This rearrangement joins TRBV18 to TRBJ2-7, with a weak D call TRBD1 (5 bases). Trimming removed 2 bases at V and 7 bases at J, with 15 bases between. Germline V CDR1 and CDR2: KGHSH, LQKENI. There are 14 residues in the CDR3. CDR3 loop: CASSPIGRAWEQYF. DNA of the CDR3: TGTGCCAGCTCACCAATCGGCAGGGCTTGGGAGCAGTACTTC.

J is TRBJ1-2 and V is TRBV4-1; no firm D call. Germline values: CDR1 MGHRA, CDR2 YSYEKL. CDR3 length: 15 residues. Trimming took 0 bases from V and 5 from J, leaving 13 bases between them. CDR3 residues: CASSQDHIESYGYTF. CDR3 DNA sequence: TGCGCCAGCAGCCAAGATCATATAGAGAGTTATGGCTACACCTTC.

The rearrangement uses TRBV5-4 and TRBJ2-1; D is perhaps TRBD1 (6 bases). In germline, CDR1 is SGHNT, CDR2 YYREEE (reference sequence). Trimming shortened V by 6 bases and J by 6 bases, and 16 bases separated the two germline ends. CDR3 length: 14 residues. This CDR3 is CASIVPGQANEQFF. The CDR3 coding sequence is TGTGCCAGCATCGTCCCGGGACAAGCCAATGAGCAGTTCTTC.

This clone was counted once. The chain couples TRBV18 to TRBJ2-3; the D is unclear. There are 15 residues in the CDR3. Trimming cost V 0 bases and J 2 bases, with 9 bases left between them. CDR1 KGHSH and CDR2 LQKENI come from the germline V gene. CDR3 coding DNA: TGTGCCAGCTCACCACCTGTAATGTCCACAGATACGCAGTATTTT. This sequence encodes CASSPPVMSTDTQYF.

The chain couples TRBV9 to TRBJ1-2; unclear D gene. V was cut by 2 bases and J by 8 bases, with 10 bases left in between. The CDR3 is 12 residues long. Germline values: CDR1 SGDLS, CDR2 YYNGEE. CDR3 residues: CASSVPSEGYTF. CDR3 in DNA: TGTGCCAGCAGCGTCCCTAGTGAAGGCTACACCTTC.

V gene TRBV28 combines with J gene TRBJ1-4; D uncertain. The V gene's germline CDR1 is MDHEN and CDR2 SYDVKM. The ends were cut back, 6 bases at V and 8 bases at J, with 16 bases in the middle. The length of the CDR3 is 14 residues. CDR3 sequence (DNA): TGTGCCAGCAGGGGTGGGGTATCGGGGGAAAAACTGTTTTTT. Its translation: CASRGGVSGEKLFF.

The chain uses TRBV14 and TRBJ2-5, with 10 bases identical to TRBD2. This CDR3 spans 15 amino acids. V lost 4 bases and J lost 5; bases outside the gene matches: 7. The germline V gene has CDR1 SGHDN and CDR2 FVKESK. DNA of the CDR3: TGTGCCAGCAGCCTCCGACTAGCGGGCGGGGAGACCCAGTACTTC. This translates into CASSLRLAGGETQYF.

CDR3 DNA: TGTGCCAGCAGCTTGGTAAGAGGGGCCGAGCAGTACTTC. Translation gives CASSLVRGAEQYF. This chain joins TRBV5-4 and TRBJ2-7; either TRBD1 or TRBD2 may fit D (5 bases each). V was clipped by 0 bases and J by 6 bases, with 10 bases between them. CDR3 size: 13 residues. From germline, CDR1 is SGHNT and CDR2 YYREEE (reference sequence).

Here the CDR3 reads CASRLAGGADTQYF. The CDR3 nucleotides read TGTGCCAGCAGATTAGCGGGGGGTGCAGATACGCAGTATTTT. The chain couples TRBV6-6 to TRBJ2-3, with 10 bases that match TRBD2. Germline V gene lookup returns CDR1 MNHNY and CDR2 SVGAGI (reference sequence). CDR3 length: 14 residues. V shed 6 bases, J shed 4 bases, and the junction held 4 bases outside the gene matches.

This clone was picked up one time. The gene calls are TRBV5-5 and TRBJ1-2; D remains unclear. The germline CDR1 and CDR2 sequences are SGHKS and YYEKEE (reference sequence). Trimming took off 5 bases at V and 4 bases at J, with 9 bases between the two ends. This CDR3 is 12 amino acids long. The CDR3 sequence: CASRSPPYGYTF. CDR3 bases: TGTGCCAGCAGGTCTCCCCCCTATGGCTACACCTTC.

Regarding this clone: Distinct nucleotide sequences in the sample also encode this CDR3. The rearrangement links TRBV19 to TRBJ1-1, with D unclear. The V gene lost 1 base and the J gene lost 1 base, with 4 bases spanning the gap. The CDR3 has 13 amino acids. The germline V gene encodes CDR1 LNHDA and CDR2 SQIVND (reference sequence). The CDR3 DNA reads as TGTGCCAGTAGTATAGGTGGGAACACTGAAGCTTTCTTT. It encodes CASSIGGNTEAFF. Full variable domain (outside the CDR3, taken from reference TRBV19 and TRBJ1-1): DGGITQSPKYLFRKEGQNVTLSCEQNLNHDAMYWYRQDPGQGLRLIYYSQIVNDFQKGDIAEGYSVSREKKESFPLTVTSAQKNPTAFYLCASSIGGNTEAFFGQGTRLTVV.

The chain combines TRBV5-1 with TRBJ1-5; D call uncertain. The CDR3 contains 15 residues. V gave up 0 bases and J gave up 6 bases, with 13 bases separating them. CDR1 is SGHRS and CDR2 is YFSETQ in the germline V gene. CDR3 residues: CASSLVPDPTQPQHF. CDR3 nucleotides: TGCGCCAGCAGCTTGGTCCCGGACCCCACTCAGCCCCAGCATTTT.

This chain links TRBV9 with TRBJ2-2; D is undetermined. V lost 3 bases to trimming and J lost 8 bases, with 8 bases between them. Germline V lookup: CDR1 SGDLS, CDR2 YYNGEE. This CDR3 comprises 12 residues. The CDR3 bases are TGTGCCAGCAGCGCCGGGTTGGGGGAGCTGTTTTTT. This translates into CASSAGLGELFF.

The rearrangement links TRBV5-1 to TRBJ2-3; 7 nucleotides line up with TRBD2. The germline gives CDR1 SGHRS, CDR2 YFSETQ. The CDR3 is made up of 17 amino acids. V was pared by 4 bases and J by 2 bases, with 13 bases of the junction left unmatched. Here the CDR3 reads CASSLPSGGTSTDTQYF. CDR3 DNA sequence: TGCGCCAGCAGCCTACCTAGCGGAGGTACTTCCACAGATACGCAGTATTTT.

J is TRBJ2-7 and V is TRBV6-5, with 7 bases fitting TRBD1. The junction had 4 bases not matched to a gene; V was cut back by 5 bases and J by 3 bases. CDR3 length: 13 residues. CDR1 is MNHEY, CDR2 SVGAGI, per germline. The CDR3 DNA follows: TGTGCCAGCAGTCAGGGGGTGGGCTACGAGCAGTACGTC. Residues: CASSQGVGYEQYV.

This clone was detected only once. The chain has TRBV6-5 and TRBJ2-1; D unclear. This CDR3 comprises 13 residues. The germline V gene encodes CDR1 MNHEY and CDR2 SVGAGI. Trimming removed 0 bases from V and 6 bases from J, with 6 bases in between. This chain's CDR3 is CASSYSKSNEQFF. CDR3 coding DNA: TGTGCCAGCAGTTACTCGAAGAGCAATGAGCAGTTCTTC.

This chain joins TRBV6-4 and TRBJ1-1, with TRBD1 as a possible D gene (5 bases). The germline V gene has CDR1 MRHNA and CDR2 SNTAGT. The V gene lost 2 bases and the J gene lost 2 bases, with 6 bases spanning the gap. The CDR3 contains 13 residues. The CDR3 DNA is TGTGCCAGCAGTGACCGGGACAACACTGAAGCTTTCTTT. Translated: CASSDRDNTEAFF.

This chain joins TRBV28 and TRBJ1-5; TRBD1 might be the D (6 bases). Trimming cost V 7 bases and J 3 bases, with 13 bases left between them. The CDR3 totals 14 residues. CDR1 MDHEN and CDR2 SYDVKM come from the germline V gene. The CDR3 region has the DNA TGTGCCAGCACCTCAGGGGTTTTCAATCAGCCCCAGCATTTT. Translated: CASTSGVFNQPQHF. The complete variable domain, with remaining parts taken from reference TRBV28 and TRBJ1-5, reads DVKVTQSSRYLVKRTGEKVFLECVQDMDHENMFWYRQDPGLGLRLIYFSYDVKMKEKGDIPEGYSVSREKKERFSLILESASTNQTSMYLCASTSGVFNQPQHFGDGTRLSIL.

The rearrangement joins TRBV11-2 to TRBJ1-2; no firm D call. Germline CDR1 SGHAT, CDR2 FQNNGV. The CDR3 is 14 amino acids. The V end was cut by 5 bases, the J end by 3 bases, with 13 bases between. The CDR3 spells CASSPFSGDYGYTF. CDR3 in DNA: TGTGCCAGCAGCCCGTTCTCAGGCGACTATGGCTACACCTTC. Full variable domain (rest looked up from reference TRBV11-2 and TRBJ1-2): EAGVAQSPRYKIIEKRQSVAFWCNPISGHATLYWYQQILGQGPKLLIQFQNNGVVDDSQLPKDRFSAERLKGVDSTLKIQPAKLEDSAVYLCASSPFSGDYGYTFGSGTRLTVV.

This sequence joins TRBV5-1 and TRBJ2-7, with 8 nucleotides matching TRBD1. The CDR3 loop spans 14 amino acids. In germline, CDR1 is SGHRS, CDR2 YFSETQ. Trimming at V came to 4 bases and at J to 2 bases, leaving 5 bases not matched to a gene. CDR3 sequence (DNA): TGCGCCAGCAGCGGTGGACAGGGCCCCTACGAGCAGTACTTC. It is translated as CASSGGQGPYEQYF. Looking up the rest from reference TRBV5-1 and TRBJ2-7 gives the full variable domain: KAGVTQTPRYLIKTRGQQVTLSCSPISGHRSVSWYQQTPGQGLQFLFEYFSETQRNKGNFPGRFSGRQFSNSRSEMNVSTLELGDSALYLCASSGGQGPYEQYFGPGTRLTVT.

This rearrangement joins TRBV9 to TRBJ2-1; D perhaps matches TRBD1 (6 bases). The CDR3 covers 16 residues. Germline CDR1 and CDR2: SGDLS and YYNGEE. V lost 0 bases, J lost 4 bases, and 14 bases lay in between. The CDR3 sequence: CASSVALRQGYNEQFF. In DNA form, the CDR3 reads TGTGCCAGCAGCGTAGCCCTCCGGCAGGGGTACAATGAGCAGTTCTTC.

This rearrangement joins TRBV27 to TRBJ1-1; TRBD1 is a possible D gene (5 bases). V lost 8 bases and J 4 bases, leaving 20 bases between the germline ends. Germline loops: CDR1 MNHEY, CDR2 SMNVEV (reference sequence). The CDR3 length is 15 residues. CDR3: CASLPTAWGTTEAFF. CDR3 DNA: TGTGCCAGCCTTCCCACCGCTTGGGGGACCACTGAAGCTTTCTTT.

The chain combines TRBV4-3 with TRBJ1-2; 7 bases match TRBD1. Germline-derived CDR1 and CDR2 are LGHNA and YSLEER. After removal of 2 bases from V and 5 bases from J, the junction contained 11 bases not matched to a gene. The CDR3 has 16 residues. This CDR3 is CASSQPGQVGLYGYTF. As DNA, the CDR3 is TGCGCCAGCAGCCAACCAGGACAGGTGGGACTTTATGGCTACACCTTC.

The V call is TRBV7-9, the J call TRBJ2-3; D unclear. Trimming took off 6 bases at V and 4 bases at J, with 23 bases between the two ends. This CDR3 comprises 17 residues. Germline CDR1 is SEHNR and CDR2 is FQNEAQ (reference sequence). Written as DNA, the CDR3 is TGTGCCAGCAGATCCTCACGGACGCAGGCATTGGCAGATACGCAGTATTTT. It yields the protein CASRSSRTQALADTQYF.

The CDR3 loop is CASSGSANTEAFF. The CDR3 DNA is TGTGCCAGCAGCGGGTCCGCGAACACTGAAGCTTTCTTT. The genes are TRBV9 and TRBJ1-1; D ambiguous. CDR1 is SGDLS and CDR2 is YYNGEE in the germline V gene. The germline V and J ends were trimmed by 3 bases and 1 base, with 7 bases remaining between them. The CDR3 sequence is 13 residues long.

The V call is TRBV6-4, the J call TRBJ2-6, with D perhaps TRBD1 or TRBD2 (6 bases each). This CDR3 contains 14 residues. Germline V gene sequence: CDR1 MRHNA, CDR2 SNTAGT. Trimming removed 3 bases from V and 6 bases from J, with 9 bases in between. CDR3 protein: CASSEGGTANVLTF. The CDR3 nucleotides are TGTGCCAGCAGTGAAGGGGGGACGGCCAACGTCCTGACTTTC.

V is TRBV7-9 and J is TRBJ2-3; 7 nucleotides align to TRBD1. This CDR3 has 19 amino acids. Germline assignment: CDR1 SEHNR and CDR2 FQNEAQ (reference sequence). V was pared by 1 base and J by 0 bases, with 13 bases of the junction left unmatched. In nucleotides, the CDR3 is TGTGCCAGCAGCTTAGTGGGCAGGGGGTATGTCGCTAGCACAGATACGCAGTATTTT. Translation gives CASSLVGRGYVASTDTQYF. The full variable domain, rest sourced from reference TRBV7-9 and TRBJ2-3, is DTGVSQNPRHKITKRGQNVTFRCDPISEHNRLYWYRQTLGQGPEFLTYFQNEAQLEKSRLLSDRFSAERPKGSFSTLEIQRTEQGDSAMYLCASSLVGRGYVASTDTQYFGPGTRLTVL.